This T cell receptor beta chain came from a study of T cell responses to AZD1222 COVID-19 vaccine. The table came from immunoSEQ multiplex PCR; TCRdb's copy has only in-frame clones and leaves some out. The profile shows 200,000 to 250,000 clones, around 93% of them singletons. Germline lookup yields CDR1 SEHNR and CDR2 FQNEAQ (reference sequence). Trimming removed 1 base from V and 1 base from J, with 7 bases in between. This CDR3 comprises 14 residues. J is TRBJ1-1 and V is TRBV7-9; maybe TRBD1 (6 bases). The material was peripheral blood, obtained on day 0 of MenACWY control vaccination. This sequence was found in an adult in good health. The CDR3: CASSLGDTNTEAFF. CDR3 in DNA: TGTGCCAGCAGCTTAGGGGACACGAACACTGAAGCTTTCTTT.